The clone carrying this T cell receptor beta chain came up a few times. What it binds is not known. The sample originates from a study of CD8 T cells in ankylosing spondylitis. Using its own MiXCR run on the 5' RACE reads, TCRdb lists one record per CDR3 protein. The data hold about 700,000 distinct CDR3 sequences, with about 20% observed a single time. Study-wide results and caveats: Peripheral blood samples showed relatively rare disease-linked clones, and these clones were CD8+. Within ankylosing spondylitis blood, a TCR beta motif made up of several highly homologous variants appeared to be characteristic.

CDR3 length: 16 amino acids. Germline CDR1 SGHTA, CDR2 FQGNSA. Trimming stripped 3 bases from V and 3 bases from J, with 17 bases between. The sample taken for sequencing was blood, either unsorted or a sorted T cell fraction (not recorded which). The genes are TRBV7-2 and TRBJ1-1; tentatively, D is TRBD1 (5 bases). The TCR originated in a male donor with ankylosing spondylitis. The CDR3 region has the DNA TGTGCCAGCAGCTTTAGGTCGGGGCCCTCGGACACTGAAGCTTTCTTT. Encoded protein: CASSFRSGPSDTEAFF.